This TCR beta chain originates from a study of blood T cell repertoires in COVID-19. Study at large: The study drew acute and convalescent COVID-19 samples from the United States, Italy and Spain. PBMCs, B-cell-depleted T cells, or T cells were the source of the cDNA or gDNA that made up the material.

The CDR3 runs to 11 residues. Germline V gives CDR1 MNHEY, CDR2 SVGAGI. The ends were cut back, 5 bases at V and 9 bases at J, with 8 bases in the middle. How the authors handled the data: Amplification from reference gene primers served as the basis for estimated nucleated cell counts. Sequencing was performed with immunoSEQ multiplex PCR; in TCRdb, only in-frame clones are kept and a portion is missing. V, J and clone size were drawn from that table, and D and trimming were deduced from the DNA. The sample lists around 300,000 clones; around nine tenths were seen once. The TCR comes from a man aged 45 to 65 with acute or convalescent COVID-19. The sequenced sample was peripheral blood. The chain recombines TRBV6-5 with TRBJ1-5; TRBD1 is a possible D gene (5 bases). CDR3 DNA sequence: TGTGCCAGCAGTAACGGGGGGCCCCAGCATTTT. As protein: CASSNGGPQHF.